Listed below are T cell receptor beta chains from one sample, sequenced in a study of control samples from healthy donors and cancer patients. Measured with immunoSEQ multiplex PCR; TCRdb has only the in-frame clones, and not every one. The repertoire holds roughly 80,000 clones, with roughly 86% as singletons. Specimen: blood. The source of these receptors is a man aged 45-60 years in good health. The CDR3 runs from the conserved cysteine through the conserved F or W. The order of the fields is CDR3 protein, CDR3 DNA, D gene, J gene, V gene, clone size. The D gene is left open where the match is weak. Where a row states a size, it is once, few, many or the class of an expanded clone; other rows omit it.

cdr3_aa: CASKRVSTDTQYF
cdr3_nt: TGTGCCAGCAAGCGGGTCAGCACAGATACGCAGTATTTT
d_call: -
j_call: TRBJ2-3
v_call: TRBV12-3/TRBV12-4
clone_size: once

cdr3_aa: CASSLNSGNHNEQFF
cdr3_nt: TGTGCCAGCAGCTTAAACTCGGGGAATCACAATGAGCAGTTCTTC
d_call: -
j_call: TRBJ2-1
v_call: TRBV7-6
clone_size: -

cdr3_aa: CATYHSPLHF
cdr3_nt: TGTGCCACCTATCATTCACCCCTCCACTTT
d_call: -
j_call: TRBJ1-6
v_call: TRBV6-6
clone_size: few

cdr3_aa: CASSSLAGAGYTQYF
cdr3_nt: TGTGCCAGCAGCTCCCTAGCGGGGGCCGGCTATACGCAGTATTTT
d_call: TRBD2
j_call: TRBJ2-3
v_call: TRBV11-2
clone_size: -

cdr3_aa: CASSSPLGQRTTNEKLFF
cdr3_nt: TGTGCCAGCAGCTCCCCTCTAGGTCAAAGAACGACTAATGAAAAACTGTTTTTT
d_call: -
j_call: TRBJ1-4
v_call: TRBV7-6
clone_size: few

cdr3_aa: CASSFSGTEAFF
cdr3_nt: TGTGCCAGCAGTTTCTCCGGGACAGAAGCTTTCTTT
d_call: -
j_call: TRBJ1-1
v_call: TRBV6-5
clone_size: -

cdr3_aa: CATSGDRDGSGANVLTF
cdr3_nt: TGTGCCACCAGTGGGGACAGGGATGGATCTGGGGCCAACGTCCTGACTTTC
d_call: TRBD1
j_call: TRBJ2-6
v_call: TRBV24-1
clone_size: -

cdr3_aa: CASSLGQPPYEQYF
cdr3_nt: TGCGCCAGCAGCTTGGGACAGCCACCCTACGAGCAGTACTTC
d_call: -
j_call: TRBJ2-7
v_call: TRBV5-1
clone_size: -

cdr3_aa: CASKPSGSYEQYF
cdr3_nt: TGTGCCAGCAAGCCTAGCGGATCCTACGAGCAGTACTTC
d_call: TRBD2
j_call: TRBJ2-7
v_call: TRBV6-5
clone_size: -

cdr3_aa: CSVLTPGTQTF
cdr3_nt: TGCAGCGTTCTCACACCGGGGACTCAAACCTTC
d_call: -
j_call: TRBJ1-2
v_call: TRBV29-1
clone_size: -

cdr3_aa: CASSLQPDNQPQHF
cdr3_nt: TGTGCCAGCAGCTTGCAGCCTGACAATCAGCCCCAGCATTTT
d_call: -
j_call: TRBJ1-5
v_call: TRBV5-5
clone_size: -

cdr3_aa: CASSQPPNSPLHF
cdr3_nt: TGTGCCAGCTCACAACCCCCTAATTCACCCCTCCACTTT
d_call: -
j_call: TRBJ1-6
v_call: TRBV18
clone_size: -

cdr3_aa: CASSPSGGAGEQFF
cdr3_nt: TGTGCCAGCAGCCCCAGCGGGGGGGCGGGTGAGCAGTTCTTC
d_call: TRBD2
j_call: TRBJ2-1
v_call: TRBV6-5
clone_size: -

cdr3_aa: CAWSLPGTGLHGEQFF
cdr3_nt: TGTGCCTGGTCTCTCCCGGGGACAGGGCTACATGGTGAGCAGTTCTTC
d_call: TRBD1
j_call: TRBJ2-1
v_call: TRBV30
clone_size: -

cdr3_aa: CASSEVVNTEAFF
cdr3_nt: TGTGCCAGCAGTGAAGTAGTGAACACTGAAGCTTTCTTT
d_call: -
j_call: TRBJ1-1
v_call: TRBV6-1
clone_size: -

cdr3_aa: CASSVDGGNQPQHF
cdr3_nt: TGTGCCAGCAGCGTAGATGGGGGGAATCAGCCCCAGCATTTT
d_call: -
j_call: TRBJ1-5
v_call: TRBV9
clone_size: few

cdr3_aa: CATPGGGNPRSTDTQYF
cdr3_nt: TGTGCCACGCCCGGCGGGGGGAATCCGAGAAGCACAGATACGCAGTATTTT
d_call: TRBD2
j_call: TRBJ2-3
v_call: TRBV27
clone_size: -

cdr3_aa: CSASPDLRASGDTGELFF
cdr3_nt: TGCAGTGCTAGTCCCGATCTGCGGGCTAGCGGGGACACCGGGGAGCTGTTTTTT
d_call: TRBD2
j_call: TRBJ2-2
v_call: TRBV20-1
clone_size: -

cdr3_aa: CASSGSGTGNEKLFF
cdr3_nt: TGTGCCAGCAGCGGCTCCGGGACTGGTAACGAAAAACTGTTTTTT
d_call: -
j_call: TRBJ1-4
v_call: TRBV9
clone_size: -

cdr3_aa: CASSIPPQHF
cdr3_nt: TGTGCCAGCAGCATCCCGCCCCAGCATTTT
d_call: -
j_call: TRBJ1-5
v_call: TRBV21-1
clone_size: -

cdr3_aa: CASSLADLAGGPSYEQYF
cdr3_nt: TGCGCCAGCAGCTTGGCCGATCTAGCGGGGGGCCCTTCCTACGAGCAGTACTTC
d_call: TRBD2
j_call: TRBJ2-7
v_call: TRBV5-1
clone_size: -

cdr3_aa: CASSTRQGYRQPQHF
cdr3_nt: TGTGCCAGCAGTACCCGACAGGGGTATCGCCAGCCCCAGCATTTT
d_call: TRBD1
j_call: TRBJ1-5
v_call: TRBV2
clone_size: -

cdr3_aa: CASSSGLAGRTDTQYF
cdr3_nt: TGTGCCAGCAGTTCGGGACTAGCGGGGCGCACAGATACGCAGTATTTT
d_call: TRBD2
j_call: TRBJ2-3
v_call: TRBV27
clone_size: -

cdr3_aa: CASSPSLDQETQYF
cdr3_nt: TGTGCCAGCAGCCCCTCCCTCGATCAGGAGACCCAGTACTTC
d_call: -
j_call: TRBJ2-5
v_call: TRBV7-9
clone_size: -

cdr3_aa: CASRDRGISGNTIYF
cdr3_nt: TGTGCCAGCAGGGACAGGGGAATTTCTGGAAACACCATATATTTT
d_call: TRBD1
j_call: TRBJ1-3
v_call: TRBV3-1/TRBV3-2
clone_size: -

cdr3_aa: CASSYSGQGLGDGYTF
cdr3_nt: TGTGCCAGCAGTTATTCCGGACAGGGCTTAGGGGATGGCTACACCTTC
d_call: TRBD1
j_call: TRBJ1-2
v_call: TRBV6-5
clone_size: -

cdr3_aa: CAWSAGLAGGGSSQYF
cdr3_nt: TGTGCCTGGAGTGCGGGACTAGCGGGGGGGGGTAGCTCCCAGTATTTT
d_call: TRBD2
j_call: TRBJ2-3
v_call: TRBV30
clone_size: once

cdr3_aa: CASRGQGGGEAFF
cdr3_nt: TGTGCCAGCAGAGGACAGGGGGGTGGTGAAGCTTTCTTT
d_call: TRBD1
j_call: TRBJ1-1
v_call: TRBV2
clone_size: -